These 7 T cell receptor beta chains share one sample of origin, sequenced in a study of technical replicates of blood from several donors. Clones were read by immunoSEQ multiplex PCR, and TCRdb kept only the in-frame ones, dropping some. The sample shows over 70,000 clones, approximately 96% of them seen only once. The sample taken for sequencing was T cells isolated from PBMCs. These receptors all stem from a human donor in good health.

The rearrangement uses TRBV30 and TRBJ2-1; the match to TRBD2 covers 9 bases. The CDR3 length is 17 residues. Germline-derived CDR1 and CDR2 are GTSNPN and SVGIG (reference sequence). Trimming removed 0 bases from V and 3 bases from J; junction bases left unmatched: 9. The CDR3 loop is CAWSVARGGWGYNEQFF. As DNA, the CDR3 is TGTGCCTGGAGTGTCGCGCGGGGGGGTTGGGGCTACAATGAGCAGTTCTTC.

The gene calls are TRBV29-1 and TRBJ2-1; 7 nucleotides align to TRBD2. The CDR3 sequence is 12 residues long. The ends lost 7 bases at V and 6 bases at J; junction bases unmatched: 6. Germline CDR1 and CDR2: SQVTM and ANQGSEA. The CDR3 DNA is TGCAGCGGCCAGCTAGCGGCCAATGAGCAGTTCTTC. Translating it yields CSGQLAANEQFF.

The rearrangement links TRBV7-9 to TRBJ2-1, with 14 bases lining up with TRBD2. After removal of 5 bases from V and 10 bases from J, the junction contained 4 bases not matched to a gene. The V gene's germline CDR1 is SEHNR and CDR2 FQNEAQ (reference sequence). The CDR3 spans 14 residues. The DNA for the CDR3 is TGTGCCAGCAGCACCGGACTAGCGGGAGGCGAGCAGTTCTTC. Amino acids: CASSTGLAGGEQFF. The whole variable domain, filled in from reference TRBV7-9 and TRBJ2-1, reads DTGVSQNPRHKITKRGQNVTFRCDPISEHNRLYWYRQTLGQGPEFLTYFQNEAQLEKSRLLSDRFSAERPKGSFSTLEIQRTEQGDSAMYLCASSTGLAGGEQFFGPGTRLTVL.

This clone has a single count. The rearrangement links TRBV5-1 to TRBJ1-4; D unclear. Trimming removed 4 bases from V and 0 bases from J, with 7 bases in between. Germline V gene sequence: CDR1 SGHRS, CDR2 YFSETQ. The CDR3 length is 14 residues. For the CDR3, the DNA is TGCGCCAGCAGCCCCGAGTCAACTAATGAAAAACTGTTTTTT. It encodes CASSPESTNEKLFF.

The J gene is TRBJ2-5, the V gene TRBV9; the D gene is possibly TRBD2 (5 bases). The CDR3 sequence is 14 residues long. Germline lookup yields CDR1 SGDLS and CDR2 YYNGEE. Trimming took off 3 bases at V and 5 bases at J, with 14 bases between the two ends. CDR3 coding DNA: TGTGCCAGCAGCGCGGAAGGAGGTTCCGAGACCCAGTACTTC. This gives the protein CASSAEGGSETQYF.

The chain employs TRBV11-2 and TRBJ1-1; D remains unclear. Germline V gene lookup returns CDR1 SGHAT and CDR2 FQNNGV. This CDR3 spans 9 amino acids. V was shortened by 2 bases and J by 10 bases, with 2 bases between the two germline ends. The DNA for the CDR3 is TGTGCCAGCAGCTTACGAGCTTTCTTT. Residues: CASSLRAFF. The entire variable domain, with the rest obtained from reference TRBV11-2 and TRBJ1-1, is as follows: EAGVAQSPRYKIIEKRQSVAFWCNPISGHATLYWYQQILGQGPKLLIQFQNNGVVDDSQLPKDRFSAERLKGVDSTLKIQPAKLEDSAVYLCASSLRAFFGQGTRLTVV.

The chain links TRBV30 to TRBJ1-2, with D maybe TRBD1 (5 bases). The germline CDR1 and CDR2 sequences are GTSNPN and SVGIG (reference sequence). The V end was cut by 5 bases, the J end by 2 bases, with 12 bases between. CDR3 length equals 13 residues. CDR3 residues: CAWPGAGNYGYTF. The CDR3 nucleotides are TGTGCCTGGCCCGGAGCAGGGAACTATGGCTACACCTTC.